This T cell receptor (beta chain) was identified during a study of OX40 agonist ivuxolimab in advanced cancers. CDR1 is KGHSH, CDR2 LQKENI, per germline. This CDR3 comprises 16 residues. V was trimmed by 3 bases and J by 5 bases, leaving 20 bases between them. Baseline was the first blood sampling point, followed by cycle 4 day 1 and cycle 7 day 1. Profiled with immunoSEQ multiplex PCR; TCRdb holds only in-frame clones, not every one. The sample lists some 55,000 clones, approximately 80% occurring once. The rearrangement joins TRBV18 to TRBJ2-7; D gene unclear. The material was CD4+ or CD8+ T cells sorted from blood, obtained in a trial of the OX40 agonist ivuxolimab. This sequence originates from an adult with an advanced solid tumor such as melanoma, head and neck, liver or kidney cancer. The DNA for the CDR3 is TGTGCCAGCTCACCCCGAGGAACGGCCCCGGGTCACGAGCAGTACTTC. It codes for CASSPRGTAPGHEQYF.